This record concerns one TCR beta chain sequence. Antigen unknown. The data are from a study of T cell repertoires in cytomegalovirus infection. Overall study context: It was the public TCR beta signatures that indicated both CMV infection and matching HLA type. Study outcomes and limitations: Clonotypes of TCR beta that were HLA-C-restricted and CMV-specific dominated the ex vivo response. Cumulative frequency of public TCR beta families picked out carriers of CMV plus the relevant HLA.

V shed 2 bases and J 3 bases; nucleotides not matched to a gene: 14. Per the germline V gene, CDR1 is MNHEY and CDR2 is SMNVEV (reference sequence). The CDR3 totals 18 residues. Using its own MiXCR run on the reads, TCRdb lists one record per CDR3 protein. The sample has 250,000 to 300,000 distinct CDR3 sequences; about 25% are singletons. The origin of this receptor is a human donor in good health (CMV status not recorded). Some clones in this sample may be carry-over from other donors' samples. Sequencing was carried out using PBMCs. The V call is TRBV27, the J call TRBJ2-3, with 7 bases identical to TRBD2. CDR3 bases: TGTGCCAGCAGTTTAAGGTTGGCGTCTAGCGGAGGTACAGATACGCAGTATTTT. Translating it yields CASSLRLASSGGTDTQYF.